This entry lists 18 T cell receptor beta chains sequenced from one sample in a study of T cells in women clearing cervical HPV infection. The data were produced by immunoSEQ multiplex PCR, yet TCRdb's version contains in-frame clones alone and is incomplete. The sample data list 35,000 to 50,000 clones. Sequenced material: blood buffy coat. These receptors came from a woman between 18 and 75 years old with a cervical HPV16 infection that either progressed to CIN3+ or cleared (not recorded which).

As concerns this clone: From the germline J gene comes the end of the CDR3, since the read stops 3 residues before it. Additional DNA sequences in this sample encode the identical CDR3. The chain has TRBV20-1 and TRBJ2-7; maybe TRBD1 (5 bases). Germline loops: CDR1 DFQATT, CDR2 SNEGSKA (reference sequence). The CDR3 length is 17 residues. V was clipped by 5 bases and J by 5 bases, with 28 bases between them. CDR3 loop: CSAYALRQPPESHEQYF. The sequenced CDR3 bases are TGCAGTGCTTACGCCCTTCGACAGCCGCCGGAGTCCCACGAG.

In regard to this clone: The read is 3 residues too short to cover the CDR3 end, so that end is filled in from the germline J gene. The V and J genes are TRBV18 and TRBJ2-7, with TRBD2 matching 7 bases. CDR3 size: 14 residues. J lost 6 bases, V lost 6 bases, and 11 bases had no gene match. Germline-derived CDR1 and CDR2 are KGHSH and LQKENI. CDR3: CASSQSGTDREQYF. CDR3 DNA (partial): TGTGCCAGCTCCCAAAGCGGGACCGACCGCGAG.

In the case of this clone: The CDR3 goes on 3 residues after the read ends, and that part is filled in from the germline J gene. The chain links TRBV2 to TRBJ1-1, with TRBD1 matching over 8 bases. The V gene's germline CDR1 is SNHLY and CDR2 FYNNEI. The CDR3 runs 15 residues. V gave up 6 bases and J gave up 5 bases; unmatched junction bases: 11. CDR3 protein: CASRKHGQGVTEAFF. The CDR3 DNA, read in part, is TGTGCCAGCAGGAAACATGGACAGGGCGTAACTGAA.

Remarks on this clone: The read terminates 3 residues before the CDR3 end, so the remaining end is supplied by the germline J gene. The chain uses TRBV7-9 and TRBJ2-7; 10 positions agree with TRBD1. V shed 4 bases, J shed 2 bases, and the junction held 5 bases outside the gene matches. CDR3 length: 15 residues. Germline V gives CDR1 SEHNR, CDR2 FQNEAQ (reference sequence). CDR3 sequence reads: CASSSDRGRAYEQYF. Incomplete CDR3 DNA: TGTGCCAGCAGCTCCGACAGGGGGCGAGCCTACGAG.

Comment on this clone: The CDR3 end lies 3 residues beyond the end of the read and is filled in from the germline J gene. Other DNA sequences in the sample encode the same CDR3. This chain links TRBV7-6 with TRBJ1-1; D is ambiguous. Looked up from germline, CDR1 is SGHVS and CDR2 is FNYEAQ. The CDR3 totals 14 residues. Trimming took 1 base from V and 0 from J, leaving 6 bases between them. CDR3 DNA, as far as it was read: TGTGCCAGCAGCTTAGGACAACTGAACACTGAA. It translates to CASSLGQLNTE. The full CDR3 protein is CASSLGQLNTEAFF.

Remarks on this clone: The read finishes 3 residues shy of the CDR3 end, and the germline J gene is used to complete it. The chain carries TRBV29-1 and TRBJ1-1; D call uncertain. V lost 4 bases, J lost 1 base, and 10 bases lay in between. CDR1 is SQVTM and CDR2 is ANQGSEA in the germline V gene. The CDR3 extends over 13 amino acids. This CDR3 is CSVGLTENTEAFF. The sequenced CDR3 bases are TGCAGCGTTGGCCTTACAGAGAACACTGAA. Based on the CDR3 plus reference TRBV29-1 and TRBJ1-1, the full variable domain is SAVISQKPSRDICQRGTSLTIQCQVDSQVTMMFWYRQQPGQSLTLIATANQGSEATYESGFVIDKFPISRPNLTFSTLTVSNMSPEDSSIYLCSVGLTENTEAFFGQGTRLTVV.

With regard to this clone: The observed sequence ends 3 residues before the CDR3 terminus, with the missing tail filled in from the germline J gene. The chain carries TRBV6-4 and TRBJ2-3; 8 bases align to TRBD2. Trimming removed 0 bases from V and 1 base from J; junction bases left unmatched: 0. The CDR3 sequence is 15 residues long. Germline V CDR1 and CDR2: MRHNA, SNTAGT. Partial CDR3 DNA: TGTGCCAGCAGTGACTCGCGGGGGGGCACAGATACG. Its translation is CASSDSRGGTDT. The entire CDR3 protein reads CASSDSRGGTDTQYF.

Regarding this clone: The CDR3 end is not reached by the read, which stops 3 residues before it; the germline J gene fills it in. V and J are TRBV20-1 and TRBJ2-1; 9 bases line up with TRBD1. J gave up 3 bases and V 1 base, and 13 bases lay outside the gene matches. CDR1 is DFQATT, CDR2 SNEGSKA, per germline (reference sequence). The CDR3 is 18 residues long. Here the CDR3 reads CSARVLGSTGGRYNEQFF. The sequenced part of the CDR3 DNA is TGCAGTGCTAGAGTACTTGGATCAACAGGGGGCCGCTACAATGAG.

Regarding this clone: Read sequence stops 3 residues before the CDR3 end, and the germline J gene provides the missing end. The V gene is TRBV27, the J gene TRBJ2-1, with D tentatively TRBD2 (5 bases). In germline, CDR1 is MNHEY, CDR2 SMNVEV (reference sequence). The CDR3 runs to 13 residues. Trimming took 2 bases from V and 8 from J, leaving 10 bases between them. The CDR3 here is CASSLSRLYEQFF. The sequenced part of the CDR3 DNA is TGTGCCAGCAGTTTAAGTAGACTATATGAG.

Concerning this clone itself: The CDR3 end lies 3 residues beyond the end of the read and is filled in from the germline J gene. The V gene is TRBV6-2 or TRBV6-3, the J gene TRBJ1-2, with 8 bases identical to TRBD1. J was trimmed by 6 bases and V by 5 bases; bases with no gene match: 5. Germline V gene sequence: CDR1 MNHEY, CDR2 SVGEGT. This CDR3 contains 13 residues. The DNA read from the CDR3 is TGTGCCAGCAGTCCCACAGGGGGGCATGGC. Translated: CASSPTGGHG. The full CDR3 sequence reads CASSPTGGHGYTF.

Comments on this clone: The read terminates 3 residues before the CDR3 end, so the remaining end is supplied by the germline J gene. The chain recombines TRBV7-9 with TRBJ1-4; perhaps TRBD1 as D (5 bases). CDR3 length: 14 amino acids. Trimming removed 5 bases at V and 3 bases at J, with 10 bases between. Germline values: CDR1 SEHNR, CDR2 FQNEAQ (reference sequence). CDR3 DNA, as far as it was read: TGTGCCAGCAGCCCCGGGGGTTCTAATGAAAAA. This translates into CASSPGGSNEK. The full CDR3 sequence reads CASSPGGSNEKLFF.

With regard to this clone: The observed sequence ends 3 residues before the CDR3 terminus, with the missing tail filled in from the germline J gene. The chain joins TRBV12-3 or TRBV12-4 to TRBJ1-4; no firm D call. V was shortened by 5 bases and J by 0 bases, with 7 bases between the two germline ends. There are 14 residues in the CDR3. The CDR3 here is CASSPVSTNEKLFF. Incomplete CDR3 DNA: TGTGCCAGCAGTCCCGTTTCAACTAATGAAAAA.

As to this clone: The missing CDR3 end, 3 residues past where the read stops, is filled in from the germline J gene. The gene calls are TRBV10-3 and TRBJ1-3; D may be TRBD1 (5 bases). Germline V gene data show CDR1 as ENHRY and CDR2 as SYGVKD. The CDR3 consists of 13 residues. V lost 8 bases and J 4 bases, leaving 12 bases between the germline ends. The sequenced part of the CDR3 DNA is TGTGCCATCCATCGTGAGGGGGGAAACACC. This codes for CAIHREGGNT. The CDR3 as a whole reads CAIHREGGNTIYF.

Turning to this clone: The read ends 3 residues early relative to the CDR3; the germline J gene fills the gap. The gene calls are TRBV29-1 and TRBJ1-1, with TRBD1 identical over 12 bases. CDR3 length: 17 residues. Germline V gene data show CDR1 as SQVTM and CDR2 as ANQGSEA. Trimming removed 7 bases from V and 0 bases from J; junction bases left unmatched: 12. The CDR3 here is CSARRGQGAQMNTEAFF. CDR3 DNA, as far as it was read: TGCAGCGCGCGGAGGGGACAGGGGGCGCAGATGAACACTGAA.

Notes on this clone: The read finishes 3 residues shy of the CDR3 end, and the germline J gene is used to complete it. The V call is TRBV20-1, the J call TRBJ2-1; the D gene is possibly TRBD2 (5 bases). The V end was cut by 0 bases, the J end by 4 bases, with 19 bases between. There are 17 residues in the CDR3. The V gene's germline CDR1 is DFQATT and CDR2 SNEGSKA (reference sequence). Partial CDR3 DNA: TGCAGTGCTAGAGACCCCAGGAGGAGCGGCCAATACAATGAG. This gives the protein CSARDPRRSGQYNE. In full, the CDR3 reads CSARDPRRSGQYNEQFF.

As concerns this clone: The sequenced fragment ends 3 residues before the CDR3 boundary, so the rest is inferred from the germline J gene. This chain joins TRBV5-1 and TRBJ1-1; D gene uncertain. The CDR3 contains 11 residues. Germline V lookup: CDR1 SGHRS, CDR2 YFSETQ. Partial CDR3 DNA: TGCGCCAGCAGCTTCGGGTCTAGA. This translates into CASSFGSR. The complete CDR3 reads CASSFGSRAFF.

The CDR3 sequence is CASRGTSGDEETQYF. The CDR3 bases that were read are TGTGCCAGCAGGGGGACAAGCGGGGACGAAGAGACC. This chain links TRBV2 with TRBJ2-5, with D possibly matching TRBD2 (7 bases). The sequence runs out 3 residues before the end of the CDR3; the remainder is reconstructed from the germline J gene. Between the trimmed V and J ends, which lost 6 bases and 3 bases, there was a span of 17 bases. CDR3 length equals 15 residues. Germline V gene lookup returns CDR1 SNHLY and CDR2 FYNNEI.

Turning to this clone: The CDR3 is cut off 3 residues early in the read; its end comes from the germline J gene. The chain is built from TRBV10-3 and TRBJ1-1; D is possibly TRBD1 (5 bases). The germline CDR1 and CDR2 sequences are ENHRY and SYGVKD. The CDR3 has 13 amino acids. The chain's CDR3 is CAISEPDGGAAFF. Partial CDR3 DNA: TGTGCCATCAGTGAGCCTGACGGTGGGGCC.